This section outlines one T cell receptor (beta chain) sequence together with its context. This sample stems from a study of blood T cell repertoires in COVID-19. Background on the study: Whether acute or convalescent, the COVID-19 samples came from the United States, Italy and Spain. The analysed material was cDNA or gDNA that came from T cells, B-cell-depleted T cells, or PBMCs.

Per the original data handling: Cell counts per sample came from amplifying reference gene primers. The data were produced by immunoSEQ multiplex PCR, yet TCRdb's version contains in-frame clones alone and is incomplete. That table gives V, J and clone size, and the DNA gave D and trimming. In the table there are roughly 63,000 clones, about nine tenths of which are singletons. Losses at the gene ends were 2 bases for V and 4 bases for J; bases not matched to a gene: 5. Germline CDR1 SGHDT, CDR2 YYEEEE. This CDR3 contains 15 residues. The clonotype was recovered from a woman aged 45-60 years with active or convalescent COVID-19. V and J are TRBV5-6 and TRBJ2-1, with 8 bases that match TRBD2. Sequencing was carried out using peripheral blood. The DNA of the CDR3 is TGTGCCAGCAGCTTCCCGGGAGGGGTTTACAATGAGCAGTTCTTC. As protein: CASSFPGGVYNEQFF.